This T cell receptor beta chain appears in the sequencing data of a study of T cells after yellow fever vaccination. Study-wide results and caveats: Bulk-population clonotypes that are abundant could appear as contaminants in FACS-sorted repertoires. Detected again after the booster were most primary-vaccination clones, at about 96% CD4 and nearly 90% CD8.

Remarks on this clonotype: Its antigen is not known.

Deletions cut 4 bases from V and 0 bases from J, with 9 bases between. The CDR3 is 14 amino acids. CDR1 is LGHNA and CDR2 is YNFKEQ in the germline V gene. UMIs were added to TCR cDNA along with a universal primer site when it was made by 5'RACE template switching. TCRdb reanalysed the 5' RACE reads using MiXCR and keeps one entry per CDR3 protein. The sample includes some 220,000 distinct CDR3 sequences, about 3% seen only once; the top ten take around 3%. The sequence came from a young man who received the YFV17D yellow fever vaccine. Sequencing used CD4+ T cells sorted from PBMCs, obtained 10 days after the yellow fever booster vaccination. The chain combines TRBV4-2 with TRBJ1-1, with D unresolved. The CDR3 spells CASSREGLNTEAFF. DNA for the CDR3: TGTGCCAGCAGCCGTGAAGGGCTGAACACTGAAGCTTTCTTT.